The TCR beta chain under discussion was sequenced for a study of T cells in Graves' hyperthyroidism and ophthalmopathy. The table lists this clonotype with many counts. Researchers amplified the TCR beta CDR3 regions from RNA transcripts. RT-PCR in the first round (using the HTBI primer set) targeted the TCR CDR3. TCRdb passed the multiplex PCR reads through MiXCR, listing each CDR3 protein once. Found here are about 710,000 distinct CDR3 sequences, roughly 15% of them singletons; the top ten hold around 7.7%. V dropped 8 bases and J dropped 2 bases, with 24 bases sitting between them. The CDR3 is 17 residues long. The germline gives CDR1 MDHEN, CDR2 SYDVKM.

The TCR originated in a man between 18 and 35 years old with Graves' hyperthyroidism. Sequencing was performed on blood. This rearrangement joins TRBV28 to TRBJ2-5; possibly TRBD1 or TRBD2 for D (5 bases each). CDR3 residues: CASEQGARTRLQETQYF. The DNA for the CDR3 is TGTGCCAGCGAACAAGGGGCCCGGACCCGACTACAAGAGACCCAGTACTTC. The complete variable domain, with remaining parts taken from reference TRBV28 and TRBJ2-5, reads DVKVTQSSRYLVKRTGEKVFLECVQDMDHENMFWYRQDPGLGLRLIYFSYDVKMKEKGDIPEGYSVSREKKERFSLILESASTNQTSMYLCASEQGARTRLQETQYFGPGTRLLVL.